This T cell receptor beta chain was found in a study of blood T cell repertoires in COVID-19. Study-wide background: The study drew acute and convalescent COVID-19 samples from the United States, Italy and Spain. The analysed material was cDNA or gDNA that came from T cells, B-cell-depleted T cells, or PBMCs.

This clone was found a few times. Study processing details: The authors estimated nucleated cell counts from reference gene primer amplification. Generated by immunoSEQ multiplex PCR, the TCRdb table keeps only in-frame clones and is missing some. The V and J calls and clone size were taken over from that table, and D and trimming were inferred from the DNA. The sample lists 83,000 or so clones, more than 85% occurring once. V dropped 11 bases and J dropped 4; count of bases not matched to a gene: 11. Looked up from germline, CDR1 is MNHEY and CDR2 is SVGAGI. CDR3 length: 14 amino acids. V and J are TRBV6-5 and TRBJ1-2; 9 bases match TRBD1. Sequencing was done on a sample of peripheral blood. The clonotype was recovered from a man older than 75 with active or convalescent COVID-19. The CDR3 loop reads CACSRDREAYGYTF. The CDR3 DNA reads TGTGCCTGTTCGCGGGACAGGGAGGCCTATGGCTACACCTTC.